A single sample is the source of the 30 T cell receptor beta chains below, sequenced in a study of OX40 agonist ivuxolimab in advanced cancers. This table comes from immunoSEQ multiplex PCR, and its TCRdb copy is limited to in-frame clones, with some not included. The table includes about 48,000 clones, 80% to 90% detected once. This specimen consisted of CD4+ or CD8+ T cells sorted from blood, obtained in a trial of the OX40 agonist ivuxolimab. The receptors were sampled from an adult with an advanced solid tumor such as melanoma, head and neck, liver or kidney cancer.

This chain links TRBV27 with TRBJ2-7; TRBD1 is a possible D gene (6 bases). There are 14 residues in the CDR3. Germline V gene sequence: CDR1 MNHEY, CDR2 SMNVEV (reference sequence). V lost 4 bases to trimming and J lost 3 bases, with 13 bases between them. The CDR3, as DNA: TGTGCCAGCAGTTCCTACAGGGTTCGCTACGAGCAGTACTTC. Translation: CASSSYRVRYEQYF.

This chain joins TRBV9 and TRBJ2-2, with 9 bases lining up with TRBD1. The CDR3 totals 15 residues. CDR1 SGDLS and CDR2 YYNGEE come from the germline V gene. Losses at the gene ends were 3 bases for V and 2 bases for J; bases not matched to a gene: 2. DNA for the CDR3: TGTGCCAGCAGCGGTACAGGGGGCAACACCGGGGAGCTGTTTTTT. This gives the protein CASSGTGGNTGELFF.

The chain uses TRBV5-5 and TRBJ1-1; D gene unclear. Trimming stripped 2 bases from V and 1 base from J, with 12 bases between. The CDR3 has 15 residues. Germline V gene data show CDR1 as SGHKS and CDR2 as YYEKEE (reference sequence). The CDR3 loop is CASSFPARGNTEAFF. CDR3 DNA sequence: TGTGCCAGCAGCTTTCCTGCCCGGGGGAACACTGAAGCTTTCTTT.

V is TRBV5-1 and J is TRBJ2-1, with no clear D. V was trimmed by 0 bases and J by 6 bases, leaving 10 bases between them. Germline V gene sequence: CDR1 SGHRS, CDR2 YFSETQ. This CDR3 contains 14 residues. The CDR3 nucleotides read TGCGCCAGCAGCTTGGCTATAGGGCGCAATGAGCAGTTCTTC. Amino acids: CASSLAIGRNEQFF.

CDR3 coding DNA: TGCGCCAGCAGCTTGTGGGGGGTTGAAGAGACCCAGTACTTC. Residues: CASSLWGVEETQYF. This chain uses TRBV5-1 with TRBJ2-5, with D tentatively TRBD2 (6 bases). Germline CDR1 reads SGHRS; CDR2 reads YFSETQ. Trimming removed 1 base at V and 3 bases at J, with 10 bases between. This CDR3 region has 14 residues. Supplemented by reference TRBV5-1 and TRBJ2-5, the full variable domain reads KAGVTQTPRYLIKTRGQQVTLSCSPISGHRSVSWYQQTPGQGLQFLFEYFSETQRNKGNFPGRFSGRQFSNSRSEMNVSTLELGDSALYLCASSLWGVEETQYFGPGTRLLVL.

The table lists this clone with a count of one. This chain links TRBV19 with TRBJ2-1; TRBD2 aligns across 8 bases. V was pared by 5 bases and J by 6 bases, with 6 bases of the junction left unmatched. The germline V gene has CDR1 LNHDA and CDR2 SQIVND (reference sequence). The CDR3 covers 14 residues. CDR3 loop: CASSSRTSINEQFF. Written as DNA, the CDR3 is TGTGCCAGTAGTTCCAGGACTAGCATCAATGAGCAGTTCTTC.

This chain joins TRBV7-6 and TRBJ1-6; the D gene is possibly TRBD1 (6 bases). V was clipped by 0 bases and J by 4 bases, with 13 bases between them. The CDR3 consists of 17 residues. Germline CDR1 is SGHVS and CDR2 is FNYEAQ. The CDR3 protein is CASSLASRGRYNSPLHF. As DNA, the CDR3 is TGTGCCAGCAGCTTAGCTTCCCGGGGGCGTTATAATTCACCCCTCCACTTT.

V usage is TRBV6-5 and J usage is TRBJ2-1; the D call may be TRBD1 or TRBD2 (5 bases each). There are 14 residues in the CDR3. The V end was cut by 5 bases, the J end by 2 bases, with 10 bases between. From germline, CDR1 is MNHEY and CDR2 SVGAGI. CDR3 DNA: TGTGCCAGCAGTCAGGGACCAACCTACAATGAGCAGTTCTTC. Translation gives CASSQGPTYNEQFF.

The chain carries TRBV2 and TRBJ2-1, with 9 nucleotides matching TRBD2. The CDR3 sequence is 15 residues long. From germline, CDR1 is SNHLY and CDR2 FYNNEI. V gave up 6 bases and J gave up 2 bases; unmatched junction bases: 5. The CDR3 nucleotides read TGTGCCAGCAGACTGCTAGCGGGGCCCTACAATGAGCAGTTCTTC. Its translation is CASRLLAGPYNEQFF. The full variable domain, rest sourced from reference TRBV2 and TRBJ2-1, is EPEVTQTPSHQVTQMGQEVILRCVPISNHLYFYWYRQILGQKVEFLVSFYNNEISEKSEIFDDQFSVERPDGSNFTLKIRSTKLEDSAMYFCASRLLAGPYNEQFFGPGTRLTVL.

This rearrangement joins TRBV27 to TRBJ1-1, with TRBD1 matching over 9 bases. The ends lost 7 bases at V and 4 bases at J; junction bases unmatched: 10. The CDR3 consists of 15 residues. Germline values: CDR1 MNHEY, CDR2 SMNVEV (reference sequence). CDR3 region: CASTYRGPGGTEAFF. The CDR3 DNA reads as TGTGCCAGCACCTACAGGGGGCCAGGAGGCACTGAAGCTTTCTTT.

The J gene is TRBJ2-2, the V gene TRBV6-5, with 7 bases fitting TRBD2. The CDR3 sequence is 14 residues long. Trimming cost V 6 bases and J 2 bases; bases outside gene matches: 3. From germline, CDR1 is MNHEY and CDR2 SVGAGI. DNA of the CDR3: TGTGCCAGCAGCCGGGGGGAAAACACCGGGGAGCTGTTTTTT. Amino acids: CASSRGENTGELFF.

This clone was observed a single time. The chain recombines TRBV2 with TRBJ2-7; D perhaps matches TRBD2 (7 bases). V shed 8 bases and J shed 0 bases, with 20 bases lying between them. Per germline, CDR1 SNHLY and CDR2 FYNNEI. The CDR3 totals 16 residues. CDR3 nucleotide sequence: TGTGCCAGCTTAACCCTAAGGGGGGGGCCCTCCTACGAGCAGTACTTC. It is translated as CASLTLRGGPSYEQYF.

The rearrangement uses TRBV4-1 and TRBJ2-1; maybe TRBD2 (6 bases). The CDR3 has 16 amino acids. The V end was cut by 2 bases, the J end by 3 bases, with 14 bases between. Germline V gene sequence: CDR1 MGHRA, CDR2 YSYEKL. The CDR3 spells CASSQPGISGYNEQFF. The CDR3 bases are TGCGCCAGCAGCCAACCCGGGATTAGCGGCTACAATGAGCAGTTCTTC.

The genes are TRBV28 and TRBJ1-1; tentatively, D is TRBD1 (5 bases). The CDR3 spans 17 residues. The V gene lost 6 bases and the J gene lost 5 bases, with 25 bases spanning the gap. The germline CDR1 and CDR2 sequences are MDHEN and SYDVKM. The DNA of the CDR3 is TGTGCCAGCAGCCAATCTGGGGGGGACGGAGGATCGACTGAAGCTTTCTTT. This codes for CASSQSGGDGGSTEAFF. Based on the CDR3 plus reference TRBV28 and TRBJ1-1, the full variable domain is DVKVTQSSRYLVKRTGEKVFLECVQDMDHENMFWYRQDPGLGLRLIYFSYDVKMKEKGDIPEGYSVSREKKERFSLILESASTNQTSMYLCASSQSGGDGGSTEAFFGQGTRLTVV.

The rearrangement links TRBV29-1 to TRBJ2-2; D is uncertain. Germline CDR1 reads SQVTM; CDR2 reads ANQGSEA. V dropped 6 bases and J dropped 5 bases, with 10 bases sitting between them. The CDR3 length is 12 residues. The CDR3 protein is CSVPIHTGELFF. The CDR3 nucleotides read TGCAGCGTCCCTATCCATACCGGGGAGCTGTTTTTT.

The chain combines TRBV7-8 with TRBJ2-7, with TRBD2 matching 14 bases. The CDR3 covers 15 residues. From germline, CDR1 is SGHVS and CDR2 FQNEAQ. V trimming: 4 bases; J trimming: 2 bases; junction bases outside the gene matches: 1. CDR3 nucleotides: TGTGCCAGCAGCTCGGGACTAGCGGGGGCCTACGAGCAGTACTTC. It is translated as CASSSGLAGAYEQYF.

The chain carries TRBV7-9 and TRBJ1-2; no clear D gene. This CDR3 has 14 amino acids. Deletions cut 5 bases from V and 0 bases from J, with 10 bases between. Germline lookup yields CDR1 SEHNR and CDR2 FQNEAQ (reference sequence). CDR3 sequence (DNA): TGTGCCAGCAGCAAAGTGGAGACTAACTATGGCTACACCTTC. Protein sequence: CASSKVETNYGYTF.

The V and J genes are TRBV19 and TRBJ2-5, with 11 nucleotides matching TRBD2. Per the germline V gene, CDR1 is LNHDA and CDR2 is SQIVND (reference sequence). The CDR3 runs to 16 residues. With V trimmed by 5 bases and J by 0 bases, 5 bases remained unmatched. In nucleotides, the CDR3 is TGTGCCAGTAGTTCCCTAGCGGGGGGCTACCAAGAGACCCAGTACTTC. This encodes CASSSLAGGYQETQYF.

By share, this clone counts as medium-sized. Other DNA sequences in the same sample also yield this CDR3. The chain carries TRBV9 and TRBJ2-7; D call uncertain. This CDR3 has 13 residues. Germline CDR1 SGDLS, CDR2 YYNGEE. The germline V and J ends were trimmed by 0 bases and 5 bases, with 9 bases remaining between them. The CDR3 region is CASSVELGNEQYF. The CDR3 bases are TGTGCCAGCAGCGTAGAACTGGGTAACGAGCAGTACTTC.

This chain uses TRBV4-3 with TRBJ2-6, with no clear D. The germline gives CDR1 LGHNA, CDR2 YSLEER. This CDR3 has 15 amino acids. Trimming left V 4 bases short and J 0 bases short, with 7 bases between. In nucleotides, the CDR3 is TGCGCCAGCAGCCCAGGAATCTCTGGGGCCAACGTCCTGACTTTC. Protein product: CASSPGISGANVLTF.

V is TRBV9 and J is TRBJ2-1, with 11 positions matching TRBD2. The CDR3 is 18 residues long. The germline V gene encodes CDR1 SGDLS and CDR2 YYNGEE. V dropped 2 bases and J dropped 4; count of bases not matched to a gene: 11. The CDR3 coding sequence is TGTGCCAGCAGCGTTGGTTCTGGGACTAGCGGAGTTTACAATGAGCAGTTCTTC. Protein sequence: CASSVGSGTSGVYNEQFF.

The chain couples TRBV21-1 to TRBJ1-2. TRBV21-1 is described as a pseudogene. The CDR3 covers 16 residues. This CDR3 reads CASSKDAIKPGYGYTF. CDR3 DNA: TGTGCCAGCAGCAAAGATGCAATAAAGCCTGGCTATGGCTACACCTTC.

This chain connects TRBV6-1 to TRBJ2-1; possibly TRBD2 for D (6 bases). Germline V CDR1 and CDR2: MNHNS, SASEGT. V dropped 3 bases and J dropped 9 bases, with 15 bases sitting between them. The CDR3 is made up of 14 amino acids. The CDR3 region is CASSEPAGKIEQFF. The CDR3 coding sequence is TGTGCCAGCAGTGAGCCAGCGGGTAAAATTGAGCAGTTCTTC.

The CDR3 region is CSVDPGTSGGHTDTQYF. CDR3 nucleotide sequence: TGCAGCGTTGACCCGGGGACTAGCGGGGGGCACACAGATACGCAGTATTTT. J is TRBJ2-3 and V is TRBV29-1, with 15 bases identical to TRBD2. With 3 bases clipped from V and 2 bases from J, the junction kept 6 bases outside the gene matches. This CDR3 spans 17 amino acids. From germline, CDR1 is SQVTM and CDR2 ANQGSEA.

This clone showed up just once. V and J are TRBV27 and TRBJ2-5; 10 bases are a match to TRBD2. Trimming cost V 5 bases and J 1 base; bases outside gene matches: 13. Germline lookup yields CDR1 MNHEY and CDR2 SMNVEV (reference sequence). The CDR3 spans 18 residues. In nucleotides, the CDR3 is TGTGCCAGCAGTCCGCAAACTAGCGGGGATTTCTTCCAAGAGACCCAGTACTTC. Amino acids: CASSPQTSGDFFQETQYF.

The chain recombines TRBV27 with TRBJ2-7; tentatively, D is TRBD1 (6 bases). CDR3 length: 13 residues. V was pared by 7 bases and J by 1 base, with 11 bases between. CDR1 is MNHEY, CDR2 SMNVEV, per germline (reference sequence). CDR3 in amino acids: CASKGTSSYEQYF. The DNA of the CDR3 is TGTGCCAGCAAAGGGACATCGTCCTACGAGCAGTACTTC.

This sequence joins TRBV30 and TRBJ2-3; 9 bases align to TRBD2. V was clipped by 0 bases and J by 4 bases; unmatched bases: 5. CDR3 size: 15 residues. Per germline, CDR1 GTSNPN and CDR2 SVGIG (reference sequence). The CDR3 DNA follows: TGTGCCTGGAGTGTGGCGGGGGGGCCGGCAGATACGCAGTATTTT. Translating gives CAWSVAGGPADTQYF.

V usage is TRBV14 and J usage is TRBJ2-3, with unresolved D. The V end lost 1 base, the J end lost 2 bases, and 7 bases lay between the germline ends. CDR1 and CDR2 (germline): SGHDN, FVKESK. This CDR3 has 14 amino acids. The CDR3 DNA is TGTGCCAGCAGCCAAGCGATTTCCACAGATACGCAGTATTTT. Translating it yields CASSQAISTDTQYF.

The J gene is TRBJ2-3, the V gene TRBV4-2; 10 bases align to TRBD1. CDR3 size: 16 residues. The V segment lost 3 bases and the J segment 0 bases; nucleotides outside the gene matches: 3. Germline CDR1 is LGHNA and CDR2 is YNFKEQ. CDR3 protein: CASSQPGQGSTDTQYF. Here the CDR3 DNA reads TGTGCCAGCAGCCAGCCGGGACAGGGGAGCACAGATACGCAGTATTTT.

The CDR3 reads CASSLGAGTADTQYF. DNA of the CDR3: TGTGCCAGCAGCTTGGGGGCAGGAACTGCAGATACGCAGTATTTT. J is TRBJ2-3 and V is TRBV7-9; TRBD1 might be the D (6 bases). Germline loops: CDR1 SEHNR, CDR2 FQNEAQ (reference sequence). Trimming took 3 bases from V and 4 from J, leaving 14 bases between them. There are 15 residues in the CDR3.